Each of the 5 T cell receptor beta chains below was sequenced from the same sample in a study of blood T cell repertoires in COVID-19. The data were produced by immunoSEQ multiplex PCR, yet TCRdb's version contains in-frame clones alone and is incomplete. The sample has approximately 25,000 clones; around 79% are singletons. Source material: peripheral blood. These receptors came from a middle-aged man with COVID-19, enrolled during active disease.

Relative to its sample, this clone is medium-sized. The chain is built from TRBV9 and TRBJ2-3; possibly TRBD2 for D (6 bases). This CDR3 is 12 amino acids long. Germline CDR1 reads SGDLS; CDR2 reads YYNGEE. The V and J ends lost 3 bases and 10 bases respectively, with 12 bases between them. The CDR3 DNA reads as TGTGCCAGCAGCGCGGAGGGGTCAGCGCAGTATTTT. Translating gives CASSAEGSAQYF.

V gene TRBV6-5 combines with J gene TRBJ1-1; 7 positions agree with TRBD1. J lost 3 bases, V lost 6 bases, and 10 bases had no gene match. This CDR3 is 15 amino acids long. Per the germline V gene, CDR1 is MNHEY and CDR2 is SVGAGI. CDR3 coding DNA: TGTGCCAGCAGAGGGGGCCTTCTTGGGGACACTGAAGCTTTCTTT. It encodes CASRGGLLGDTEAFF.

The CDR3 sequence is CASSLGDRDTQYF. CDR3 nucleotide sequence: TGTGCCAGCAGCCTCGGGGATCGAGATACGCAGTATTTT. The J gene is TRBJ2-3, the V gene TRBV3-1 (or the pseudogene TRBV3-2); TRBD2 is a possible D gene (5 bases). This CDR3 spans 13 amino acids. V gave up 4 bases and J gave up 5 bases, with 10 bases separating them. Germline CDR1 and CDR2: LGHDT and YNNKEL (reference sequence).

V usage is TRBV2 and J usage is TRBJ2-3, with 14 bases lining up with TRBD2. Trimming took 7 bases from V and 7 from J; bases not matched to a gene: 7. The CDR3 is made up of 15 amino acids. Germline assignment: CDR1 SNHLY and CDR2 FYNNEI. Written as DNA, the CDR3 is TGTGCCAGCAAAACCGGGACTAGCGGGAGTAATACGCAGTATTTT. Translation: CASKTGTSGSNTQYF. The complete variable domain, with remaining parts taken from reference TRBV2 and TRBJ2-3, reads EPEVTQTPSHQVTQMGQEVILRCVPISNHLYFYWYRQILGQKVEFLVSFYNNEISEKSEIFDDQFSVERPDGSNFTLKIRSTKLEDSAMYFCASKTGTSGSNTQYFGPGTRLTVL.

The rearrangement links TRBV5-5 to TRBJ2-5; D remains ambiguous. CDR1 and CDR2 from the germline V gene are SGHKS and YYEKEE (reference sequence). The ends were cut back, 1 base at V and 1 base at J, with 5 bases in the middle. The CDR3 is 13 amino acids. CDR3 DNA sequence: TGTGCCAGCAGCTTGCACGGCCAAGAGACCCAGTACTTC. It encodes CASSLHGQETQYF. The complete variable domain, with remaining parts taken from reference TRBV5-5 and TRBJ2-5, reads DAGVTQSPTHLIKTRGQQVTLRCSPISGHKSVSWYQQVLGQGPQFIFQYYEKEERGRGNFPDRFSARQFPNYSSELNVNALLLGDSALYLCASSLHGQETQYFGPGTRLLVL.